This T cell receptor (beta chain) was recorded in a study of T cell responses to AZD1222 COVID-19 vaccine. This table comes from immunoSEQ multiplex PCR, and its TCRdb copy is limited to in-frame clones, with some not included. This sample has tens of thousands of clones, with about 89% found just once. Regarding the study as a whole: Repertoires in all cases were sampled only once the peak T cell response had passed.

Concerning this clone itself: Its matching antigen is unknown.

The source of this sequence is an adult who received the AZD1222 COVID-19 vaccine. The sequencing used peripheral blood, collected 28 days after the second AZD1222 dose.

The DNA of the CDR3 is TGTGCCAGTAGCCGTCTGATGGAGACCCAGTACTTC. This encodes CASSRLMETQYF. This chain joins TRBV19 and TRBJ2-5; no firm D call. The CDR3 runs 12 residues. With 6 bases removed from V and 5 bases from J, the gap between germline ends came to 10 bases. The germline CDR1 and CDR2 sequences are LNHDA and SQIVND (reference sequence).